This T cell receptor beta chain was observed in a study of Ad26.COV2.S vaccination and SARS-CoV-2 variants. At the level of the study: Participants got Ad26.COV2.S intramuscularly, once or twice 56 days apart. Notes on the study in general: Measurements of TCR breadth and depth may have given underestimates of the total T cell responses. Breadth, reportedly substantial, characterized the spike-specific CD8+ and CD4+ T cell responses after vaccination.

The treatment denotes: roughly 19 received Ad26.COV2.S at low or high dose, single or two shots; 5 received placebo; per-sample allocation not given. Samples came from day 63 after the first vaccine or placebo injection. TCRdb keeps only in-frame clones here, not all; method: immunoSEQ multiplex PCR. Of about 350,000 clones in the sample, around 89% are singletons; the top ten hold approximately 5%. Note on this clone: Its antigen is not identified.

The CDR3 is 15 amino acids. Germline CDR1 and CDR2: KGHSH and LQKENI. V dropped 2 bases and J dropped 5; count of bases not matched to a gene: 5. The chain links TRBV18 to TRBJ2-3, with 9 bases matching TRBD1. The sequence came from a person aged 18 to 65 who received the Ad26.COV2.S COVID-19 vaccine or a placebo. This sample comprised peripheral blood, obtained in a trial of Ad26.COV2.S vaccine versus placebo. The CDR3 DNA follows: TGTGCCAGCTCACCAAATGGACAGGGGATAGATACGCAGTATTTT. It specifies CASSPNGQGIDTQYF.